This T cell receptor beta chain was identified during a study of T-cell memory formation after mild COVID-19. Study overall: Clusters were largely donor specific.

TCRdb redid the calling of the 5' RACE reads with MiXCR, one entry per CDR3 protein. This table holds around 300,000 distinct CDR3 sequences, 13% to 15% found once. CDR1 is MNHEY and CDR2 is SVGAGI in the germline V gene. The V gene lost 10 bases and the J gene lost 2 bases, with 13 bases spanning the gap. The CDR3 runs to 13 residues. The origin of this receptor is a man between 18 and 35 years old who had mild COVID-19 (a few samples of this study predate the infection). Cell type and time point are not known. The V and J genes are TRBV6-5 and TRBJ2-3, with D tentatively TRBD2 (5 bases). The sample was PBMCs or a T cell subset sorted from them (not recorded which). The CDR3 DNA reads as TGTGCCACCGGACGGACTCTCACAGATACGCAGTATTTT. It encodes CATGRTLTDTQYF.